The TCR beta chain under discussion was sequenced for a study of blood T cell repertoires in COVID-19. Study information: COVID-19 samples collected from the United States, Italy and Spain covered acute and convalescent phases. PBMCs, B-cell-depleted T cells, or T cells were the source of the cDNA or gDNA that made up the material.

The CDR3 spans 18 residues. Trimming took 0 bases from V and 6 from J, leaving 22 bases between them. Germline values: CDR1 SGHNT, CDR2 YENEEA. In the study's own analysis: Estimation of nucleated cell counts was performed using reference gene primer amplification. Sequencing used immunoSEQ multiplex PCR; TCRdb keeps in-frame clones, though not all of them. The DNA gave D and trimming, while V, J and clone size come from that table. Here the sample spans more than 75,000 clones, about 90% being singletons. Sequencing was carried out using peripheral blood. V usage is TRBV11-3 and J usage is TRBJ2-3; D unclear. The TCR was taken from a man aged 50 to 59 with COVID-19, enrolled during active disease. The CDR3 DNA follows: TGTGCCAGCAGCTTAGATCGAGGAGCGTCTCTTGCGGCGGATACGCAGTATTTT. Translating it yields CASSLDRGASLAADTQYF.